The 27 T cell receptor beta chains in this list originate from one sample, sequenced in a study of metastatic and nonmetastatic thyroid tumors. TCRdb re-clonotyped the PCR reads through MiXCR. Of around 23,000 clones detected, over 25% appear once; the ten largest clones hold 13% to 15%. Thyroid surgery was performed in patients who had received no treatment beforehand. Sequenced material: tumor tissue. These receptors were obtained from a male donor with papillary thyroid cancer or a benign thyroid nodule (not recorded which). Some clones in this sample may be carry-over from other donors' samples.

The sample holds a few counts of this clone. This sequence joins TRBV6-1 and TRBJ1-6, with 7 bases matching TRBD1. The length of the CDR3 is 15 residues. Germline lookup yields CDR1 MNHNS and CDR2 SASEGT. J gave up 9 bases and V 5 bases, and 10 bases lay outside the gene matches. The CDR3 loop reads CASSRGTESISPLHF. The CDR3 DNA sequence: TGTGCCAGCAGTCGGGGGACAGAATCTATTTCACCCCTCCACTTT.

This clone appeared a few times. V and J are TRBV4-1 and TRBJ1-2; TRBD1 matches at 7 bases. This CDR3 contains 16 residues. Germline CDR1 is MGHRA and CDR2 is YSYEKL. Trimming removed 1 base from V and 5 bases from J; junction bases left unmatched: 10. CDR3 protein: CASSQGQRTGPYGYTF. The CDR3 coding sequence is TGCGCCAGCAGCCAAGGTCAACGGACAGGCCCATATGGCTACACCTTC.

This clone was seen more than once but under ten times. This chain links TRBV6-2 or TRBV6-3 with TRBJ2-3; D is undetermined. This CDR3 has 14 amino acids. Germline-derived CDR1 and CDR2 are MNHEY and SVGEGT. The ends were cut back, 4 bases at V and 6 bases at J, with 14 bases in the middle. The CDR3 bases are TGTGCCAGCAGTTTGGGTTCCTATTTGGATACGCAGTATTTT. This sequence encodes CASSLGSYLDTQYF.

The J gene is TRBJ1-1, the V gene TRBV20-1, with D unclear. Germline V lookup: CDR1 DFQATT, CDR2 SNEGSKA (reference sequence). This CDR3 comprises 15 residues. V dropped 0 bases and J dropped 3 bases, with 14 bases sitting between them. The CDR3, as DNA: TGCAGTGCTAGAGATCCTTTCGTAACAGACACTGAAGCTTTCTTT. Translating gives CSARDPFVTDTEAFF.

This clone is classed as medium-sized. CDR3 protein: CASSLGSGDGYTF. CDR3 coding DNA: TGCGCCAGCAGCTTGGGATCAGGGGATGGCTACACCTTC. The gene calls are TRBV5-1 and TRBJ1-2; weak D call: TRBD1 (6 bases). Germline values: CDR1 SGHRS, CDR2 YFSETQ. V lost 0 bases to trimming and J lost 6 bases, with 9 bases between them. This CDR3 has 13 amino acids.

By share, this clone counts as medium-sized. The CDR3 reads CASSYSTHRERNYGYTF. The CDR3 DNA sequence: TGTGCCAGCAGTTACTCGACCCACAGGGAAAGGAACTATGGCTACACCTTC. The V call is TRBV6-5, the J call TRBJ1-2; a possible D gene is TRBD1 (6 bases). Trimming stripped 0 bases from V and 2 bases from J, with 16 bases between. Germline V gene data show CDR1 as MNHEY and CDR2 as SVGAGI. The CDR3 contains 17 residues.

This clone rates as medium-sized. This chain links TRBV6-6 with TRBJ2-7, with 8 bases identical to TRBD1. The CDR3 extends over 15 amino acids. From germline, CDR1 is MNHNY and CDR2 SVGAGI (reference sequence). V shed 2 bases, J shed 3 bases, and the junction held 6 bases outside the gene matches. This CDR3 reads CASSYPQDRGYEQYF. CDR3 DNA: TGTGCCAGCAGTTACCCCCAAGACAGGGGCTACGAGCAGTACTTC.

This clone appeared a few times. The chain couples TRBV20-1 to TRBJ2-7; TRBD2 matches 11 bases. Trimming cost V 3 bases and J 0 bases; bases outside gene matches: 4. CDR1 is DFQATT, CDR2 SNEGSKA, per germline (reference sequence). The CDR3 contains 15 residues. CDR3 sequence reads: CSASRTSGLSYEQYF. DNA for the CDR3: TGCAGTGCTAGCCGGACTAGCGGGCTCTCCTACGAGCAGTACTTC.

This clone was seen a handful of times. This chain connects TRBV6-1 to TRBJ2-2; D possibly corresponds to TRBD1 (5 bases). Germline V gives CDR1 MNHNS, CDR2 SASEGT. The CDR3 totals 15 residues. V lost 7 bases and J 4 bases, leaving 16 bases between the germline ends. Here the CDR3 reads CASTLRQPSTGELFF. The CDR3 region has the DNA TGTGCCAGCACCCTTCGACAGCCGAGCACCGGGGAGCTGTTTTTT.

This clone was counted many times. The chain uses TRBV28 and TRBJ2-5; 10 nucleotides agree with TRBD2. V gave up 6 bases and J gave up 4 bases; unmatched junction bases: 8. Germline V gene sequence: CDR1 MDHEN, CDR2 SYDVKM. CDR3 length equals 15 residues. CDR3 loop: CASSPQRGGRETQYF. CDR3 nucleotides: TGTGCCAGCAGCCCGCAGCGGGGGGGCCGAGAGACCCAGTACTTC.

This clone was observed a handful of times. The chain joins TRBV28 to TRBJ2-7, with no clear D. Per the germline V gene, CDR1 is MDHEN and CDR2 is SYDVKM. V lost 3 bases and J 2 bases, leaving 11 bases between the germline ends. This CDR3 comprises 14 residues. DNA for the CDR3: TGTGCCAGCAGTTTGCGGTTAGCCGCCTACGAGCAGTACTTC. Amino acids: CASSLRLAAYEQYF.

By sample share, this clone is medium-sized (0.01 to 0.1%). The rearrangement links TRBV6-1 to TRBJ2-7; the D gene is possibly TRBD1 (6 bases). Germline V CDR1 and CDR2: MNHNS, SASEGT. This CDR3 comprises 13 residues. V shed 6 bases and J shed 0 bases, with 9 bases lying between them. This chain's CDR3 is CASRGASSYEQYF. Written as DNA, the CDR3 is TGTGCCAGCAGGGGGGCCTCCTCCTACGAGCAGTACTTC.

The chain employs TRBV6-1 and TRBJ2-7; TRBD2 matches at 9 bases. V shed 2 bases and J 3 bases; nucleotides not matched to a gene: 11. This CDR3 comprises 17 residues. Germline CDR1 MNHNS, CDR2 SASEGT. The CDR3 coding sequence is TGTGCCAGCAGTGAAAGTGGCGGGAGGGCTTCCTTCTACGAGCAGTACTTC. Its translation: CASSESGGRASFYEQYF.

The CDR3 DNA reads TGTGCCACCGTACTAGCGGGAACCTACGAGCAGTACTTC. Its protein product is CATVLAGTYEQYF. The chain has TRBV7-8 and TRBJ2-7; 10 nucleotides match TRBD2. After removal of 10 bases from V and 2 bases from J, the junction contained 5 bases not matched to a gene. Germline V CDR1 and CDR2: SGHVS, FQNEAQ. The CDR3 sequence is 13 residues long.

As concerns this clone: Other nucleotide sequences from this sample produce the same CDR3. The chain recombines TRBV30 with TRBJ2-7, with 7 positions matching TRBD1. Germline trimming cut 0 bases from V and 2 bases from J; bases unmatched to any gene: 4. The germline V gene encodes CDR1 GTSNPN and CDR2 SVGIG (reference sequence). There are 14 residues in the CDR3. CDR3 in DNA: TGTGCCTGGAGTGTGGCCGGGACAGCCTACGAGCAGTACTTC. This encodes CAWSVAGTAYEQYF.

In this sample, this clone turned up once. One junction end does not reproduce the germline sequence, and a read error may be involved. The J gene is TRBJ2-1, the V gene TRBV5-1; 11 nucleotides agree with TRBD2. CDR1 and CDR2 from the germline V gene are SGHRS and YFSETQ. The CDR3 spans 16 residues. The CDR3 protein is CASSPGTSGSYNEHFF. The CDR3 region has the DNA TGCGCCAGCAGCCCCGGGACTAGCGGTTCCTACAATGAGCATTTCTTC.

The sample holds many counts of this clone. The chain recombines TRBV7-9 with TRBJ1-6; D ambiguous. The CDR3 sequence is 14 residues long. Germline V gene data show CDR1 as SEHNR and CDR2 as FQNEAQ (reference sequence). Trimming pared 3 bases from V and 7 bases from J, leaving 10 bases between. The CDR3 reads CASSLGQPNSPLHF. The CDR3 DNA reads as TGTGCCAGCAGCTTGGGCCAGCCCAATTCACCCCTCCACTTT.

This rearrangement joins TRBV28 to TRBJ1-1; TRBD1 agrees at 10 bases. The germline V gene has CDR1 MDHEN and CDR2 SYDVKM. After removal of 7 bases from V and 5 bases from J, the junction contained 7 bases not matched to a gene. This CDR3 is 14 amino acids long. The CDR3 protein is CASTRQGAWTEAFF. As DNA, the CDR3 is TGTGCCAGCACTCGACAGGGGGCATGGACTGAAGCTTTCTTT.

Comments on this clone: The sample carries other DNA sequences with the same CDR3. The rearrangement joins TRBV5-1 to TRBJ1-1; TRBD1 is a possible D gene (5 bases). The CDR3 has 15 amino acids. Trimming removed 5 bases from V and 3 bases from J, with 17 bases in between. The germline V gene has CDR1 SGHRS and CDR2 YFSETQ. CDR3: CASRRGGRGDTEAFF. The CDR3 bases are TGCGCCAGCAGGCGTGGGGGGAGGGGAGACACTGAAGCTTTCTTT.

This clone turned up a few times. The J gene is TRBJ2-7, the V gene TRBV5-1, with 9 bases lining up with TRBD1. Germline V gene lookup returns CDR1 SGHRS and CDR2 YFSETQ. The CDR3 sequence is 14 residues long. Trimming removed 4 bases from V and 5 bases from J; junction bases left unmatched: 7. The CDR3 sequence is CASSLWTGVDEQYF. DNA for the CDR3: TGCGCCAGCAGCCTGTGGACAGGGGTGGACGAGCAGTACTTC.

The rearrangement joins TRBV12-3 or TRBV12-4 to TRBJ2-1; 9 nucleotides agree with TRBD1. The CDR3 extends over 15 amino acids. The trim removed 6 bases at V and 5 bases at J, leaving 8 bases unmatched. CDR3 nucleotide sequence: TGTGCCAGCAGCCCTTGGACAGGGGCCGACAATGAGCAGTTCTTC. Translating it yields CASSPWTGADNEQFF.

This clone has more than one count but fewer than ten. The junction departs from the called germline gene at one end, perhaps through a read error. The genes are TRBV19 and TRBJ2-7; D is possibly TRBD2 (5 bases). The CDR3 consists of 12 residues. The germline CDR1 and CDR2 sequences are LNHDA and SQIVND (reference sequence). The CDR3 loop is CASIIGGYEQYF. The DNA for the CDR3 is TGTGCCAGTATTATAGGAGGTTACGAGCAGTACTTC.

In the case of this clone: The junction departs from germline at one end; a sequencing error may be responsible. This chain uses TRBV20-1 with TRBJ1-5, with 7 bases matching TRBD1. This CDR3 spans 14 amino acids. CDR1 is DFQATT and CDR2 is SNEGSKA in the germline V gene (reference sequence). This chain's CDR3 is CSAWRQGSNQTQHF. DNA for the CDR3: TGCAGTGCTTGGAGACAGGGTAGCAATCAGACCCAGCATTTT.

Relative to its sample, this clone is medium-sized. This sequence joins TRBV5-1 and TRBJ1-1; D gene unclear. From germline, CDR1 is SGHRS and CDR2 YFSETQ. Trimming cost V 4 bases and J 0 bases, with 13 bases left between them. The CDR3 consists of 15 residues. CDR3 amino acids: CASSDGRSMNTEAFF. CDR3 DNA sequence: TGCGCCAGCAGCGACGGACGGAGTATGAACACTGAAGCTTTCTTT.

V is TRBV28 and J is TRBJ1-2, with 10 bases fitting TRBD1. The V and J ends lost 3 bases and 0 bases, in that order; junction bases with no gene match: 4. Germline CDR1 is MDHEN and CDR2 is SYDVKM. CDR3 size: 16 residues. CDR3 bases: TGTGCCAGCAGTTTTGACAGGGGGCGAGCTAACTATGGCTACACCTTC. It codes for CASSFDRGRANYGYTF.

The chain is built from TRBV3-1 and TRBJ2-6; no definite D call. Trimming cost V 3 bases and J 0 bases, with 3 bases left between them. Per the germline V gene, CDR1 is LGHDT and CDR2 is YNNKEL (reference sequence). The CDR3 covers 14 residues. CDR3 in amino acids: CASSQGSGANVLTF. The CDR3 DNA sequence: TGTGCCAGCAGCCAGGGCTCTGGGGCCAACGTCCTGACTTTC.

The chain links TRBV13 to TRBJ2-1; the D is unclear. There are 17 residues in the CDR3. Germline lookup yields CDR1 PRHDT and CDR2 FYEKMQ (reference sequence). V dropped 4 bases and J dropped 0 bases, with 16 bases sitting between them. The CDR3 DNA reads TGTGCCAGCAGCTCGCAAGACAAGGTGGGCTCCTACAATGAGCAGTTCTTC. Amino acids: CASSSQDKVGSYNEQFF.